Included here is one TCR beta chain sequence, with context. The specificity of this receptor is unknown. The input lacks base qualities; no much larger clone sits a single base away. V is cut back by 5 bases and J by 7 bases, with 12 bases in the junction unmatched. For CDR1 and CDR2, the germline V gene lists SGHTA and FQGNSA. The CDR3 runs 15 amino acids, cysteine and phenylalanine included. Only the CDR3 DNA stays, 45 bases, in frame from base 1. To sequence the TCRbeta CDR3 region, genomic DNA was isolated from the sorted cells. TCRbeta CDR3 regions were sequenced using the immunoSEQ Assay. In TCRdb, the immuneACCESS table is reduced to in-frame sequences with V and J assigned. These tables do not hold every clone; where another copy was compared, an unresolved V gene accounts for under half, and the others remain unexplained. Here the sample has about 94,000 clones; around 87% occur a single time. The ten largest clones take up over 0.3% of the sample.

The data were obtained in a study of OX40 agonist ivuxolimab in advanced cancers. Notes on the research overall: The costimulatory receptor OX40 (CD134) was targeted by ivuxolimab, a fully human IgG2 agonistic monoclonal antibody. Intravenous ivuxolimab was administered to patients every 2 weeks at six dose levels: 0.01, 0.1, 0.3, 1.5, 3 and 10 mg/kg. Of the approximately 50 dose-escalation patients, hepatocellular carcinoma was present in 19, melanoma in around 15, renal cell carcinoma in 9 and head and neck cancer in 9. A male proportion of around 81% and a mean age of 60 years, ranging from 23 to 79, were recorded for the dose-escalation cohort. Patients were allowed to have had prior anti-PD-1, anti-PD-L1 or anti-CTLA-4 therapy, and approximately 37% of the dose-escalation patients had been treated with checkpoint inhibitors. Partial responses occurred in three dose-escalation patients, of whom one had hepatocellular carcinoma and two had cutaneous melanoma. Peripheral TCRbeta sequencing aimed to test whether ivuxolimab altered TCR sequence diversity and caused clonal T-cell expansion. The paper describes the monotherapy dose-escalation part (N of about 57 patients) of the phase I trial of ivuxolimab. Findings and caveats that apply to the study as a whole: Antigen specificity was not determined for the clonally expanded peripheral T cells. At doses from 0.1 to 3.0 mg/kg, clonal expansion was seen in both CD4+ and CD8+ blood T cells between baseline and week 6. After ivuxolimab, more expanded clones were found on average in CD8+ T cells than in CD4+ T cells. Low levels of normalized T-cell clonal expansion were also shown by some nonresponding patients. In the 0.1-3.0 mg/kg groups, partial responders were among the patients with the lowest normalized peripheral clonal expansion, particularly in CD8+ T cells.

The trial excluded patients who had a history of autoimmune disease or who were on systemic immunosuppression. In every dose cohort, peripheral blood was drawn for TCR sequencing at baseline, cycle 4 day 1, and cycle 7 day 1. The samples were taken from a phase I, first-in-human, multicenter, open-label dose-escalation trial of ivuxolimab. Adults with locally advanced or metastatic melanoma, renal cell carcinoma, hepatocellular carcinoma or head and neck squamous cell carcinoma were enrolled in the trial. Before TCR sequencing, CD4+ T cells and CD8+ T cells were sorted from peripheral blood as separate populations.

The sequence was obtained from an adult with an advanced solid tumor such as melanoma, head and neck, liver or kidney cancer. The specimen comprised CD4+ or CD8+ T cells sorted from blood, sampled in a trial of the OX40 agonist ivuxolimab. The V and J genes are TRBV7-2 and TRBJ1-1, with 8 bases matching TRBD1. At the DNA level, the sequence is TGTGCCAGCAGCCGAGGAGGACAGGGAATTAGTGAAGCTTTCTTT. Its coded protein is CASSRGGQGISEAFF.